The 10 T cell receptor beta chains reported below all come from one sample, sequenced in a study of cytomegalovirus exposure and HLA in healthy donors. The study ran its PCR with 60 Vbeta and 13 Jbeta primers. TCRdb's table, derived via immunoSEQ multiplex PCR, lists solely in-frame clones and lacks some. The table lists about 72,000 clones, roughly 82% of them singletons, with 1.9% in the top ten. The sequencing input was PBMCs. The source of these receptors is a man in his late teens or twenties in good health and CMV-seronegative.

The V call is TRBV10-2, the J call TRBJ1-6, with D tentatively TRBD1 (5 bases). CDR3 length: 14 residues. The V end lost 5 bases, the J end lost 9 bases, and 14 bases lay between the germline ends. Germline V gives CDR1 WSHSY, CDR2 SAAADI. In nucleotides, the CDR3 is TGCGCCAGCAGTTCCAGGGCTCTCGGTTCACCCCTCCACTTT. Residues: CASSSRALGSPLHF.

The chain carries TRBV5-5 and TRBJ1-1; D is uncertain. The CDR3 loop spans 14 amino acids. Trimming shortened V by 2 bases and J by 0 bases, and 8 bases separated the two germline ends. CDR1 SGHKS and CDR2 YYEKEE come from the germline V gene (reference sequence). CDR3 sequence: CASSLTDLNTEAFF. The CDR3, as DNA: TGTGCCAGCAGCTTAACAGACCTGAACACTGAAGCTTTCTTT.

The chain carries TRBV19 and TRBJ2-1; a weak D match, TRBD1 (5 bases). The CDR3 is made up of 14 amino acids. V lost 4 bases, J lost 2 bases, and 9 bases lay in between. Germline CDR1 LNHDA, CDR2 SQIVND (reference sequence). The CDR3 loop reads CASSNQGTYNEQFF. The CDR3 DNA reads TGTGCCAGTAGTAATCAGGGTACCTACAATGAGCAGTTCTTC. Filled out from reference TRBV19 and TRBJ2-1, the complete variable domain reads DGGITQSPKYLFRKEGQNVTLSCEQNLNHDAMYWYRQDPGQGLRLIYYSQIVNDFQKGDIAEGYSVSREKKESFPLTVTSAQKNPTAFYLCASSNQGTYNEQFFGPGTRLTVL.

The V and J genes are TRBV7-3 and TRBJ2-1; the match to TRBD1 covers 7 bases. Trimming removed 0 bases from V and 4 bases from J; junction bases left unmatched: 3. CDR3 length: 15 amino acids. Germline-derived CDR1 and CDR2 are SGHTA and FQGTGA. The CDR3 loop reads CASSLTGDSYNEQFF. The CDR3 nucleotides read TGTGCCAGCAGCTTAACGGGGGACAGTTACAATGAGCAGTTCTTC.

CDR3 coding DNA: TGTGCTAGTGCCTTGAACACTGAAGCTTTCTTT. It is translated as CASALNTEAFF. The chain uses TRBV12-5 and TRBJ1-1, with unresolved D. The CDR3 length is 11 residues. With 7 bases removed from V and 0 bases from J, the gap between germline ends came to 3 bases. CDR1 and CDR2 (germline): LGHNT, FRNRAP.

This chain joins TRBV5-4 and TRBJ2-1; D is uncertain. The CDR3 totals 12 residues. CDR1 and CDR2 (germline): SGHNT, YYREEE (reference sequence). V was shortened by 3 bases and J by 10 bases, with 11 bases between the two germline ends. The CDR3 region has the DNA TGTGCCAGCAGCTCAGAACCTTCCGAGCAGTTCTTC. It encodes CASSSEPSEQFF.

The chain carries TRBV5-4 and TRBJ2-5, with a weak D call TRBD2 (5 bases). V shed 3 bases and J shed 5 bases, with 8 bases lying between them. CDR1 is SGHNT, CDR2 YYREEE, per germline (reference sequence). CDR3 length: 12 residues. Here the CDR3 DNA reads TGTGCCAGCAGCTCCCAGCGGGAGACCCAGTACTTC. Translating it yields CASSSQRETQYF.

The rearrangement joins TRBV6-4 to TRBJ2-2; D gene unclear. The germline V gene has CDR1 MRHNA and CDR2 SNTAGT. The CDR3 is made up of 14 amino acids. V lost 5 bases, J lost 0 bases, and 7 bases lay in between. The CDR3 sequence is CASSKTTNTGELFF. CDR3 sequence (DNA): TGTGCCAGCAGTAAAACTACGAACACCGGGGAGCTGTTTTTT.

Here the CDR3 DNA reads TGTGCCAGCAGTCCAGGGGCAGCCTCACGCACTGAAGCTTTCTTT. Its translation: CASSPGAASRTEAFF. The rearrangement joins TRBV6-5 to TRBJ1-1, with D maybe TRBD1 (6 bases). CDR1 and CDR2 from the germline V gene are MNHEY and SVGAGI. V lost 5 bases to trimming and J lost 4 bases, with 17 bases between them. CDR3 length equals 15 residues.

V usage is TRBV12-5 and J usage is TRBJ2-7, with D possibly matching TRBD2 (5 bases). CDR1 is LGHNT, CDR2 FRNRAP, per germline. The CDR3 covers 15 residues. V was shortened by 0 bases and J by 4 bases, with 13 bases between the two germline ends. The CDR3 DNA reads TGTGCTAGTGGTTTGGTACACGGGGTTTGGTACGAGCAGTACTTC. This gives the protein CASGLVHGVWYEQYF. Full variable domain (missing parts from reference TRBV12-5 and TRBJ2-7): DARVTQTPRHKVTEMGQEVTMRCQPILGHNTVFWYRQTMMQGLELLAYFRNRAPLDDSGMPKDRFSAEMPDATLATLKIQPSEPRDSAVYFCASGLVHGVWYEQYFGPGTRLTVT.